The rows below give T cell receptor beta chains drawn from one sample of a study of blood T cell repertoires in COVID-19. The data were produced by immunoSEQ multiplex PCR, yet TCRdb's version contains in-frame clones alone and is incomplete. This sample has around 110,000 clones, with 75% to 95% found just once. Specimen: peripheral blood. These TCRs come from a human donor with active COVID-19. The donor label of this sample is uncertain. CDR3s include the opening cysteine and the closing phenylalanine or tryptophan. Each record gives: V gene, clone size, J gene, D gene, CDR3 protein, CDR3 DNA. A D gene is named only where the DNA matches it firmly. Rows may omit the clone size; those that give it use once, few, many or a size class.

V: TRBV6-2/TRBV6-3; size: NA; J: TRBJ2-5; D: NA; CDR3: CASSYSRGLGTQYF; DNA: TGTGCCAGCAGTTACTCTAGGGGGTTGGGGACCCAGTACTTC
V: TRBV7-2; size: NA; J: TRBJ1-1; D: NA; CDR3: CASSLGRVTEAFF; DNA: TGTGCCAGCAGCTTAGGCAGGGTCACTGAAGCTTTCTTT
V: TRBV4-2; size: NA; J: TRBJ2-1; D: TRBD2; CDR3: CASSPRLLAGGYNEQFF; DNA: TGTGCCAGCAGCCCGCGATTACTAGCGGGGGGCTACAATGAGCAGTTCTTC
V: TRBV12-3/TRBV12-4; size: NA; J: TRBJ2-1; D: TRBD2; CDR3: CASSLMRGADKFF; DNA: TGTGCCAGCAGTTTAATGCGGGGGGCGGATAAGTTCTTC
V: TRBV28; size: NA; J: TRBJ1-4; D: TRBD1; CDR3: CASSLIQGNEKLFF; DNA: TGTGCCAGCAGTTTAATACAGGGGAATGAAAAACTGTTTTTT
V: TRBV6-2/TRBV6-3; size: NA; J: TRBJ2-2; D: NA; CDR3: CASSLTSTGELFF; DNA: TGTGCCAGCAGCTTAACAAGCACCGGGGAGCTGTTTTTT
V: TRBV9; size: NA; J: TRBJ1-1; D: NA; CDR3: CASSVEAVVITEAFF; DNA: TGTGCCAGCAGCGTAGAAGCGGTGGTGATCACTGAAGCTTTCTTT
V: TRBV19; size: NA; J: TRBJ1-2; D: NA; CDR3: CASSIAPGNYGYTF; DNA: TGTGCCAGTAGTATCGCCCCAGGGAACTATGGCTACACCTTC
V: TRBV19; size: NA; J: TRBJ2-2; D: TRBD2; CDR3: CASKKYVGGDTGELFF; DNA: TGTGCCAGTAAGAAGTATGTGGGGGGGGACACCGGGGAGCTGTTTTTT
V: TRBV2; size: NA; J: TRBJ2-5; D: TRBD2; CDR3: CASSDLAGDTKETQYF; DNA: TGTGCCAGCAGTGATTTAGCGGGGGACACAAAAGAGACCCAGTACTTC
V: TRBV19; size: once; J: TRBJ2-5; D: TRBD1; CDR3: CASSAGQGALETQYF; DNA: TGTGCCAGTAGTGCAGGACAGGGGGCGCTTGAGACCCAGTACTTC
V: TRBV4-1; size: NA; J: TRBJ2-3; D: NA; CDR3: CASSQDSTELTDTQYF; DNA: TGCGCCAGCAGCCAAGACTCTACAGAATTAACAGATACGCAGTATTTT
V: TRBV27; size: NA; J: TRBJ1-3; D: NA; CDR3: CASSLIGGSGNTIYF; DNA: TGTGCCAGCAGTTTAATTGGAGGGTCCGGAAACACCATATATTTT
V: TRBV5-6; size: NA; J: TRBJ1-2; D: NA; CDR3: CASSAGSYGYTF; DNA: TGTGCCAGCAGCGCCGGGAGCTATGGCTACACCTTC
V: TRBV12-3/TRBV12-4; size: NA; J: TRBJ2-1; D: NA; CDR3: CASRLTGVEQFF; DNA: TGTGCCAGCAGACTAACCGGGGTTGAGCAGTTCTTC
V: TRBV3-1/TRBV3-2; size: once; J: TRBJ2-7; D: TRBD2; CDR3: CASSQEGFGTSGYEQYF; DNA: TGTGCCAGCAGCCAAGAGGGCTTTGGGACTAGCGGATACGAGCAGTACTTC
V: TRBV5-6; size: NA; J: TRBJ1-1; D: NA; CDR3: CASSLLSVAEAFF; DNA: TGTGCCAGCAGCTTGCTCTCTGTAGCTGAAGCTTTCTTT
V: TRBV5-6; size: NA; J: TRBJ2-1; D: NA; CDR3: CASTTTGFAYNEQFF; DNA: TGTGCCAGCACCACAACAGGGTTTGCCTACAATGAGCAGTTCTTC
V: TRBV28; size: NA; J: TRBJ2-7; D: NA; CDR3: CASSRAGAEYEQYF; DNA: TGTGCCAGCAGTCGGGCAGGGGCGGAATACGAGCAGTACTTC
V: TRBV15; size: NA; J: TRBJ2-5; D: TRBD1; CDR3: CATSRSRGTGGETQYF; DNA: TGTGCCACCAGCAGATCCCGGGGGACAGGGGGGGAGACCCAGTACTTC
V: TRBV27; size: NA; J: TRBJ2-7; D: TRBD1; CDR3: CASSPQTGTYEQYF; DNA: TGTGCCAGCAGTCCTCAGACAGGGACCTACGAGCAGTACTTC
V: TRBV30; size: NA; J: TRBJ2-3; D: NA; CDR3: CAWSAGVGTDTQYF; DNA: TGTGCCTGGAGTGCGGGTGTAGGCACAGATACGCAGTATTTT
V: TRBV18; size: NA; J: TRBJ2-5; D: NA; CDR3: CASSPNRQETQYF; DNA: TGTGCCAGCTCACCCAACAGGCAAGAGACCCAGTACTTC
V: TRBV27; size: NA; J: TRBJ1-1; D: NA; CDR3: CASSLQGMNTEAFF; DNA: TGTGCCAGCAGTTTGCAGGGGATGAACACTGAAGCTTTCTTT
V: TRBV7-8; size: NA; J: TRBJ1-5; D: NA; CDR3: CASSLGQFSNQPQHF; DNA: TGTGCCAGCAGCTTAGGGCAATTTAGCAATCAGCCCCAGCATTTT
V: TRBV19; size: NA; J: TRBJ2-1; D: TRBD2; CDR3: CASSIVGGVPYNEQFF; DNA: TGTGCCAGTAGTATAGTTGGGGGGGTGCCCTACAATGAGCAGTTCTTC
V: TRBV21-1; size: NA; J: TRBJ1-6; D: NA; CDR3: CASSKGAGSSYNSPLHF; DNA: TGTGCCAGCAGCAAGGGAGCCGGCTCCTCCTATAATTCACCCCTCCACTTT
V: TRBV6-6; size: NA; J: TRBJ2-7; D: TRBD1; CDR3: CASSFTGTAYEQYF; DNA: TGTGCCAGCAGTTTTACCGGGACAGCCTACGAGCAGTACTTC
V: TRBV19; size: NA; J: TRBJ2-2; D: NA; CDR3: CASGVRLASTGELFF; DNA: TGTGCCAGTGGGGTCCGGCTAGCTAGCACCGGGGAGCTGTTTTTT
V: TRBV11-3; size: NA; J: TRBJ2-7; D: NA; CDR3: CASSLTRGYEQYF; DNA: TGTGCCAGCAGCTTAACCAGGGGCTACGAGCAGTACTTC
V: TRBV7-5; size: few; J: TRBJ2-5; D: NA; CDR3: CVRSRPGLAGFAGETQYF; DNA: TGTGTCAGAAGCAGACCGGGACTAGCGGGATTCGCCGGGGAGACCCAGTACTTC
V: TRBV20-1; size: NA; J: TRBJ1-2; D: NA; CDR3: CSASSGTQNLYTF; DNA: TGCAGTGCTAGTTCCGGGACACAGAACCTCTACACCTTC
V: TRBV5-4; size: NA; J: TRBJ1-6; D: NA; CDR3: CASSSPTDNSPLHF; DNA: TGTGCCAGCAGCTCGCCCACAGATAATTCACCCCTCCACTTT
V: TRBV5-5; size: NA; J: TRBJ2-7; D: NA; CDR3: CASSQTYEQYF; DNA: TGTGCCAGCAGCCAGACCTACGAGCAGTACTTC
V: TRBV11-2; size: NA; J: TRBJ1-1; D: NA; CDR3: CASTLSGFLTEAFF; DNA: TGTGCCAGCACACTATCAGGGTTTTTGACTGAAGCTTTCTTT
V: TRBV7-9; size: NA; J: TRBJ1-1; D: TRBD1; CDR3: CASSAWDRNSPEAFF; DNA: TGTGCCAGCAGCGCATGGGACAGGAATAGCCCTGAAGCTTTCTTT
V: TRBV20-1; size: NA; J: TRBJ2-5; D: NA; CDR3: CSARGIERSVSQETQYF; DNA: TGCAGTGCTCGTGGCATCGAGAGATCGGTGTCCCAAGAGACCCAGTACTTC
V: TRBV2; size: NA; J: TRBJ1-2; D: NA; CDR3: CASKPGTYGYTF; DNA: TGTGCCAGCAAACCCGGTACCTATGGCTACACCTTC
V: TRBV5-1; size: NA; J: TRBJ2-1; D: NA; CDR3: CASSLEAGEQFF; DNA: TGCGCCAGCAGCTTGGAGGCGGGGGAGCAGTTCTTC
V: TRBV14; size: NA; J: TRBJ2-1; D: NA; CDR3: CASSQVKGLSYNEQFF; DNA: TGTGCCAGCAGCCAAGTGAAGGGACTCTCCTACAATGAGCAGTTCTTC